These T cell receptor beta chains were read from a single sample in a study of PD-1 blockade in mismatch repair-deficient tumors. TCRdb's table, derived via immunoSEQ multiplex PCR, lists solely in-frame clones and lacks some. The data contain 90,000 to 130,000 clones, over 60% of them singletons. The input for sequencing was peripheral blood, taken roughly 60 weeks after starting pembrolizumab. Receptors were obtained from an adult with mismatch repair-deficient cancer. CDR3s include the opening cysteine and the closing phenylalanine or tryptophan. The D gene is left open where the match is weak. The listing skips clone size in some rows; elsewhere it reads once, few, many or a size class.

j_call cdr3_length clone_size d_call v_call cdr3_aa cdr3_nt
TRBJ1-4 12 NA NA TRBV11-3 CASSLDYEKLFF TGTGCCAGCAGCTTAGATTACGAAAAACTGTTTTTT
TRBJ2-1 15 NA NA TRBV11-1 CASSLWGRLDNEQFF TGTGCCAGCAGCTTATGGGGACGGCTAGACAATGAGCAGTTCTTC
TRBJ2-3 15 once NA TRBV18 CASSPQSSSTATQYF TGTGCCAGCTCACCACAATCGAGCAGCACGGCTACGCAGTATTTT
TRBJ2-5 15 NA TRBD1 TRBV9 CASSPDRGTRETQYF TGTGCCAGCAGCCCCGACAGGGGAACAAGGGAGACCCAGTACTTC
TRBJ2-3 16 NA TRBD2 TRBV12-5 CASGLVPSGDTDTQYF TGTGCTAGTGGTTTGGTGCCTAGCGGAGACACAGATACGCAGTATTTT
TRBJ2-1 15 few TRBD2 TRBV11-2 CASSLVVGRANEQFF TGTGCCAGCAGCTTAGTGGTCGGGAGGGCCAATGAGCAGTTCTTC
TRBJ1-1 13 NA NA TRBV7-9 CASSPTGGREAFF TGTGCCAGCAGCCCAACCGGGGGGCGTGAAGCTTTCTTT
TRBJ2-1 16 NA TRBD1 TRBV12-5 CASGFSGQGLYNEQFF TGTGCTAGTGGTTTCTCCGGACAGGGTCTCTACAATGAGCAGTTCTTC
TRBJ1-1 13 few NA TRBV18 CASSPREHTEAFF TGTGCCAGCTCACCCCGGGAGCACACTGAAGCTTTCTTT
TRBJ2-1 15 once TRBD1 TRBV18 CASSRQGQGGNEQFF TGTGCCAGCTCACGGCAGGGACAGGGCGGCAATGAGCAGTTCTTC
TRBJ2-1 13 NA TRBD2 TRBV29-1 CSVVLAGGNEQFF TGCAGCGTGGTCCTAGCGGGAGGAAATGAGCAGTTCTTC
TRBJ2-2 13 NA NA TRBV14 CASSHGNTGELFF TGTGCCAGCAGCCACGGAAACACCGGGGAGCTGTTTTTT
TRBJ1-1 14 NA TRBD1 TRBV5-1 CASSTGTGALGAFF TGCGCCAGCAGTACCGGGACAGGGGCTTTGGGAGCTTTCTTT
TRBJ1-2 16 NA NA TRBV7-2 CASSLGLTGYIGGYTF TGTGCCAGCAGCTTAGGCCTCACAGGGTATATTGGTGGCTACACCTTC
TRBJ2-7 13 NA TRBD2 TRBV5-8 CASTFRGAYEQYF TGTGCCAGCACCTTTCGGGGGGCCTACGAGCAGTACTTC
TRBJ1-2 15 NA TRBD1 TRBV5-6 CASSYSGTGNYGYTF TGTGCCAGCAGCTACTCCGGGACAGGGAACTATGGCTACACCTTC
TRBJ2-3 14 NA TRBD2 TRBV18 CASSPGLAGVTQYF TGTGCCAGCTCACCCGGACTAGCGGGAGTAACGCAGTATTTT
TRBJ1-4 14 NA NA TRBV5-1 CASSFAGAEEKLFF TGCGCCAGCAGCTTCGCGGGGGCTGAGGAAAAACTGTTTTTT
TRBJ1-4 15 few NA TRBV9 CASSVEGTTNEKLFF TGTGCCAGCAGCGTAGAGGGCACAACTAATGAAAAACTGTTTTTT
TRBJ1-1 13 NA TRBD1 TRBV7-3 CASSINRGSEAFF TGTGCCAGCAGCATTAACAGGGGCTCTGAAGCTTTCTTT
TRBJ2-1 17 NA NA TRBV5-4 CASSPNRRDRSYNEQFF TGTGCCAGCAGCCCCAACCGACGGGATCGCTCCTACAATGAGCAGTTCTTC
TRBJ2-7 14 NA TRBD2 TRBV6-6 CASGTLAGVHEQYF TGTGCCAGCGGGACTCTAGCGGGAGTCCACGAGCAGTACTTC
TRBJ1-3 15 NA NA TRBV9 CASSVGGSSGNTIYF TGTGCCAGCAGCGTAGGAGGATCCTCTGGAAACACCATATATTTT
TRBJ2-2 14 NA TRBD2 TRBV9 CASTKSSGTGELFF TGTGCCAGCACCAAATCTAGCGGCACCGGGGAGCTGTTTTTT
TRBJ2-1 14 NA TRBD2 TRBV19 CASSIAGGINEQFF TGTGCCAGTAGTATAGCGGGAGGGATAAATGAGCAGTTCTTC
TRBJ2-3 13 NA NA TRBV2 CASSVQHGDTQYF TGTGCCAGCAGTGTTCAGCATGGGGATACGCAGTATTTT
TRBJ2-7 12 NA NA TRBV30 CAWMAGAYEQYF TGTGCCTGGATGGCAGGGGCCTACGAGCAGTACTTC
TRBJ1-2 12 NA NA TRBV30 CAWSSGNYGYTF TGTGCCTGGAGTTCGGGTAACTATGGCTACACCTTC
TRBJ2-7 14 NA NA TRBV9 CASSAAGSNGEQYF TGTGCCAGCAGCGCGGCGGGTAGTAATGGCGAGCAGTACTTC
TRBJ2-7 12 NA NA TRBV2 CASGPDSYEQYF TGTGCCAGCGGGCCAGATTCCTACGAGCAGTACTTC
TRBJ1-2 13 once NA TRBV7-8 CASSLGGRYGYTF TGTGCCAGCAGCTTAGGAGGACGGTATGGCTACACCTTC